This T cell receptor (beta chain) was documented in a study of beta chain features in type 1 diabetes. The entirety of the isolated RNA underwent reverse transcription, so expressed TCRB transcripts were sequenced. Produced via immunoSEQ multiplex PCR; TCRdb's table is partial and in-frame only. The sample records roughly 300,000 clones, approximately 9.7% being singletons. Study-wide results and caveats: Naive, central memory and Treg TCRB repertoires appeared more alike in patients than in healthy donors. Moderately but significantly shorter TCRB CDR3s were found in Type 1 diabetes patients in all four CD4+ subsets.

A few counts support this clone. The antigen remains undetermined. This clonotype was sampled from a man aged 25-45 years with type 1 diabetes. Sequenced: central memory CD4+ T cells from blood.

CDR3 region: CASSLDPHADTQYF. The CDR3 nucleotides are TGTGCCAGCAGCTTAGATCCCCATGCAGATACGCAGTATTTT. The V gene is TRBV7-8, the J gene TRBJ2-3; the D is unclear. The germline V gene has CDR1 SGHVS and CDR2 FQNEAQ. This CDR3 is built from 14 residues. Trimming removed 1 base at V and 4 bases at J, with 9 bases between.